These 14 T cell receptor beta chains were sequenced from one sample in a study of human T cells and chemical hapten exposure. One entry per CDR3 protein, called by TCRdb with MiXCR from the RACE reads. The data contain 200,000 to 300,000 distinct CDR3 sequences, about 9% of them seen just once; the ten biggest clones take up approximately 2.3%. Stated time point: pre-sensitization, week 0. Described treatment: therapeutic diphenylcyclopropenone sensitization with weekly scalp DPC. Material: whole blood, obtained in connection with sensitization to the hapten diphenylcyclopropenone (DPC). The receptors shown here come from a woman in her 40s with alopecia areata. Some clones in this sample may be carry-over from other donors' samples.

This clonotype was detected only a few times. This rearrangement joins TRBV7-8 to TRBJ1-1, with D unresolved. From germline, CDR1 is SGHVS and CDR2 FQNEAQ. There are 14 residues in the CDR3. Between the trimmed V and J ends, which lost 1 base and 6 bases, there was a span of 12 bases. This CDR3 reads CASSLGIGWSEAFF. DNA for the CDR3: TGTGCCAGCAGCTTAGGGATAGGGTGGTCTGAAGCTTTCTTT.

This clonotype was found a few times. The chain links TRBV20-1 to TRBJ2-3; 9 positions match TRBD2. Germline loops: CDR1 DFQATT, CDR2 SNEGSKA (reference sequence). The trim removed 6 bases at V and 2 bases at J, leaving 6 bases unmatched. The CDR3 length is 14 residues. In nucleotides, the CDR3 is TGCAGTGCCGAATTAGCGGGAGTCACAGATACGCAGTATTTT. Its translation is CSAELAGVTDTQYF.

This clonotype has only a few counts. V gene TRBV7-2 combines with J gene TRBJ1-1; TRBD1 aligns across 7 bases. Germline assignment: CDR1 SGHTA and CDR2 FQGNSA. Unmatched junction bases numbered 5, after V lost 2 bases and J lost 8 bases. The CDR3 is made up of 13 amino acids. DNA for the CDR3: TGTGCCAGCAGCTTATGGGACAGAGCCGAAGCTTTCTTT. Translated, it gives CASSLWDRAEAFF.

This clonotype was seen a handful of times. This chain connects TRBV7-3 to TRBJ1-1; possibly TRBD1 for D (6 bases). The V end lost 5 bases, the J end lost 4 bases, and 11 bases lay between the germline ends. CDR3 length: 13 residues. The germline V gene encodes CDR1 SGHTA and CDR2 FQGTGA. The CDR3 is CASSGGPGTEAFF. The CDR3 nucleotides are TGTGCCAGCAGCGGGGGCCCCGGCACTGAAGCTTTCTTT.

This clonotype was seen a few times. V is TRBV5-6 and J is TRBJ2-1; the D is unclear. This CDR3 contains 15 residues. The germline V gene has CDR1 SGHDT and CDR2 YYEEEE. V lost 1 base to trimming and J lost 0 bases, with 8 bases between them. CDR3 amino acids: CASSLSQSSYNEQFF. CDR3 sequence (DNA): TGTGCCAGCAGCTTGTCTCAGAGCTCCTACAATGAGCAGTTCTTC.

This clonotype was seen a few times. This chain links TRBV5-1 with TRBJ2-1; TRBD2 agrees at 7 bases. Trimming at V came to 4 bases and at J to 5 bases, leaving 6 bases not matched to a gene. There are 14 residues in the CDR3. The germline V gene has CDR1 SGHRS and CDR2 YFSETQ. The CDR3 sequence is CASSGLADNNEQFF. The CDR3 nucleotides are TGCGCCAGCAGCGGGCTAGCGGATAACAATGAGCAGTTCTTC. Full variable domain (missing parts from reference TRBV5-1 and TRBJ2-1): KAGVTQTPRYLIKTRGQQVTLSCSPISGHRSVSWYQQTPGQGLQFLFEYFSETQRNKGNFPGRFSGRQFSNSRSEMNVSTLELGDSALYLCASSGLADNNEQFFGPGTRLTVL.

This clonotype has a handful of counts. The rearrangement links TRBV7-2 to TRBJ1-3; TRBD1 is a possible D gene (5 bases). The CDR3 totals 17 residues. Trimming stripped 1 base from V and 0 bases from J, with 13 bases between. Looked up from germline, CDR1 is SGHTA and CDR2 is FQGNSA. For the CDR3, the DNA is TGTGCCAGCAGCTTAGGACAGCCAGGAGGCTCTGGAAACACCATATATTTT. Amino acids: CASSLGQPGGSGNTIYF.

The rearrangement links TRBV20-1 to TRBJ2-7, with TRBD2 identical over 10 bases. The V gene's germline CDR1 is DFQATT and CDR2 SNEGSKA (reference sequence). The CDR3 consists of 15 residues. Trimming at V came to 5 bases and at J to 3 bases, leaving 10 bases not matched to a gene. The CDR3 reads CSAPTSGTVSYEQYF. As DNA, the CDR3 is TGCAGTGCTCCCACTAGCGGGACCGTTAGCTACGAGCAGTACTTC.

This clonotype was counted ten times or more. The V call is TRBV4-2, the J call TRBJ1-6, with TRBD1 as a possible D gene (5 bases). The CDR3 extends over 18 amino acids. The V end lost 0 bases, the J end lost 9 bases, and 21 bases lay between the germline ends. Germline CDR1 and CDR2: LGHNA and YNFKEQ. CDR3 bases: TGTGCCAGCAGCCAAGATCGAATTGGGGGAGGGACTATTTCACCCCTCCACTTT. Protein: CASSQDRIGGGTISPLHF.

This clonotype was observed many times. As DNA, the CDR3 is TGTGCCAGCAGCTTAGCTGGGCAGGGACGCAATGAGCAGTTCTTC. It translates to CASSLAGQGRNEQFF. This sequence joins TRBV7-9 and TRBJ2-1; either TRBD1 or TRBD2 may fit D (5 bases each). V was cut by 0 bases and J by 6 bases, with 12 bases left in between. Germline lookup yields CDR1 SEHNR and CDR2 FQNEAQ (reference sequence). The CDR3 has 15 residues.

The sample holds many counts of this clonotype. The V gene is TRBV28, the J gene TRBJ2-7; a possible D gene is TRBD1 (7 bases). V was pared by 5 bases and J by 7 bases, with 27 bases between. Germline CDR1 is MDHEN and CDR2 is SYDVKM. There are 17 residues in the CDR3. The CDR3 is CASSRPSLASAGGEQYF. CDR3 coding DNA: TGTGCCAGCAGTCGCCCTTCTCTGGCGTCGGCAGGGGGGGAGCAGTACTTC.

This chain joins TRBV3-1 and TRBJ2-7; possible D gene TRBD1, 6 bases. CDR1 is LGHDT, CDR2 YNNKEL, per germline (reference sequence). V was trimmed by 0 bases and J by 3 bases, leaving 12 bases between them. The CDR3 runs 15 residues. CDR3 residues: CASSQDPDSYYEQYF. For the CDR3, the DNA is TGTGCCAGCAGCCAAGACCCGGACAGCTACTACGAGCAGTACTTC.

This clonotype was seen only a few times. V gene TRBV3-1 combines with J gene TRBJ2-6; either TRBD1 or TRBD2 may supply D (6 bases each). CDR3 size: 15 residues. Germline CDR1 is LGHDT and CDR2 is YNNKEL (reference sequence). Trimming removed 3 bases from V and 2 bases from J, with 8 bases in between. CDR3 protein: CASSQGGAGANVLTF. Here the CDR3 DNA reads TGTGCCAGCAGCCAGGGGGGCGCTGGGGCCAACGTCCTGACTTTC.

This clonotype has more than one count but fewer than ten. V and J are TRBV6-6 and TRBJ2-7; TRBD2 is a possible D gene (6 bases). CDR1 and CDR2 from the germline V gene are MNHNY and SVGAGI (reference sequence). Trimming left V 2 bases short and J 2 bases short, with 19 bases between. The CDR3 runs 17 residues. Here the CDR3 DNA reads TGTGCCAGCAGTTACCCCGGTGGCGGGGAAAAAACCTACGAGCAGTACTTC. Translated: CASSYPGGGEKTYEQYF.